This T cell receptor (beta chain) is from a study of shared clonotypes between healthy human individuals (dated by TCRdb to the early 2020s). In the study overall: A few men and a couple of women, aged 18 to 49 years, made up the cohort. For each donor, CD4 naive and CD4 memory were each given three plates, CD8 naive was given two plates, and CD8 memory was given one plate. To estimate repertoire size and how much clonotypes are shared between individuals, the study performed deep sequencing of blood TCR repertoires from 4 to 6 healthy adults. To increase sequencing depth and limit assay-specific biases, different laboratories used diverse techniques to prepare libraries and sequence TCR repertoires. Per donor, leukapheresis produced somewhere between about 0.94 and 10 billion PBMCs. Overall study outcomes, separate from this receptor: Pairwise subsampling led to the expectation that sequencing depth would affect the degree of clonotype sharing among donors. Across several donors, around 5% of naive CD4, around 3.3% of naive CD8, around 2.5% of memory CD4, and 0.4% of memory CD8 clonotypes were shared. Incomplete sequencing was indicated by rarefaction of sorted-subset datasets, despite the large sequencing depth. Compared with non-shared clonotypes, clonotypes shared by all four sorted-subset donors had higher generation probabilities. The genetic and exposure-history diversity represented was limited by the small number of donors. Estimated clonotype richness was generally larger for naive than for memory subsets. Only blood was sampled, and tissue TCR repertoires likely differ from those in blood.

Taken from cysteine to phenylalanine, the CDR3 has 12 residues. Here the CDR3 DNA is all that survives: 36 bases in frame from base 1. V sheds 5 bases and J sheds 2 bases, leaving 5 bases between their ends. In the germline V gene (reference sequence), CDR1 corresponds to PRHDT and CDR2 to FYEKMQ. Using the deep immunoSEQ assay, TCR CDR3 regions were amplified from genomic DNA by multiplex PCR. Extracted genomic DNA from each cell subset was distributed evenly across all wells of several immunoSEQ 96-well plates, and each plate was treated as a replicate. For sorted subsets, each replicate PCR was loaded with around 220 ng genomic DNA, equivalent to about 30,000 T cell genomes. Purified libraries were measured with a Qubit 3.0 fluorometer, size-checked on a Bioanalyzer 2100, and measured again with the KAPA Library Quantification kit. Every immunoSEQ 96-well plate was sequenced on a dedicated single-read 150-cycle Illumina NextSeq 550 flow cell. The paper's processing steps were these. The immunoSEQ output contained only junctional sequences without quality scores, so filtering could not match that applied to full-length reads. Sequences were annotated with PyIR, a Python wrapper for IgBLAST v1.9, and V/J genes and CDR3 were assigned using IMGT germline references. Reads were removed for weak V/J assignments (E-value above 1e-6), missing CDR3, stop codons, out-of-frame junctions, or ambiguous translated residues. A V3J clonotype was defined by an identical inferred V gene, J gene, and CDR3 amino acid sequence. Percentage overlap between repertoires was computed as shared unique clonotypes divided by the size of the smaller repertoire. Richness of each repertoire was evaluated using RTK rarefaction, the Chao1 estimator, and Recon v2.1 estimates of unobserved clonotypes. For all TCRbeta clonotypes obtained by the gDNA method from a handful of donors, generation probabilities were computed with OLGA. The source is immuneACCESS, and TCRdb retained only in-frame sequences with V and J called. Part of the clones is not carried over; for the studies checked, unresolved V genes explain less than half of this, and the remainder is unexplained. D and trimming come from the DNA, and the V and J calls and clone size come from that table. This sample gives some 2 million clones in total; 85% to 95% of them show up just once. The ten largest clonotypes hold roughly 1% of the sample.

This clone was counted once. This receptor's antigen is unknown. Nothing much larger sits one base from this clone, and base qualities are not available. For the CD8 naive samples, CD45RO-negative cells were positively selected for CCR7, yielding a CD45RA+CCR7+ population from which TemRA cells were excluded. The donors were healthy, HIV-negative adults who had no recently reported acute infections or vaccinations. Every donor was a Caucasian adult living in Nashville, Tennessee, USA. After blood collection by leukapheresis, PBMCs were isolated using Ficoll-Histopaque density gradient centrifugation and then cryopreserved in the vapor phase of liquid nitrogen. Analytical flow cytometry was used to check the purity and quantity of every magnetically sorted T cell population. Each sorted fraction had its genomic DNA isolated and then quantified by UV absorbance on a Nanodrop 2000c.

Recombination connected TRBV13 to TRBJ2-3, with no confidently assigned D gene. The sample comprised naive CD8+ T cells sorted from blood. The cell subset or site label for this specimen denotes: CD45RA+CCR7+. This receptor was taken from a young man in good health. DNA sequence: TGTGCCAGCAGCGCCGACACAGATACGCAGTATTTT. Its coded protein is CASSADTDTQYF.